This entry concerns a single T cell receptor beta chain. The antigen remains undetermined. The data were taken from a study of Ad26.COV2.S vaccination and SARS-CoV-2 variants. Findings and caveats of the study: Recipients of vaccine and of placebo showed similar breadth of their non-spike TCR repertoires.

The V end was cut by 8 bases, the J end by 5 bases, with 15 bases between. CDR3 length equals 14 residues. Germline CDR1 LNHDA, CDR2 SQIVND (reference sequence). Treatment given: over 15 received Ad26.COV2.S at low or high dose, single or two shots; several received placebo; per-sample allocation not given. Each sample was drawn 63 days after the first injection (of vaccine or placebo). Only in-frame clones appear in the TCRdb table, and some are missing; sequencing was by immunoSEQ multiplex PCR. The table shows roughly 320,000 clones, with around 83% occurring only once. This material consisted of peripheral blood, taken in a trial of Ad26.COV2.S vaccine versus placebo. The V and J genes are TRBV19 and TRBJ1-4; D unresolved. The sequence was collected from a person between 18 and 59 years old who received the Ad26.COV2.S COVID-19 vaccine or a placebo. The CDR3 is CASRAAVPNEKLFF. CDR3 in DNA: TGTGCCAGTCGGGCGGCAGTACCAAATGAAAAACTGTTTTTT.